This is a list of T cell receptor beta chains from one sample in a study of shared clonotypes between healthy human individuals. TCRdb's table, derived via immunoSEQ multiplex PCR, lists solely in-frame clones and lacks some. The sample carries around 750,000 clones, around 72% recorded once. Sequenced sample: memory CD4+ T cells sorted from blood. These TCRs come from a woman between 25 and 40 years old in good health. Both conserved end residues are part of each CDR3. The order of the fields is clone size, J gene, CDR3 length, D gene, V gene, CDR3 protein, CDR3 DNA. The D gene is left open where the match is weak. Size tells how often a clone was seen (once, few, many) or the class of an expanded clone, and some rows leave it out.

clone_size: -
j_call: TRBJ2-3
cdr3_length: 14
d_call: -
v_call: TRBV9
cdr3_aa: CASSPRGNTDTQYF
cdr3_nt: TGTGCCAGCAGCCCCCGGGGGAACACAGATACGCAGTATTTT

clone_size: -
j_call: TRBJ2-7
cdr3_length: 16
d_call: TRBD1
v_call: TRBV19
cdr3_aa: CASSGSGTGFAHEQYF
cdr3_nt: TGTGCCAGTAGTGGATCCGGGACAGGGTTTGCCCACGAGCAGTACTTC

clone_size: -
j_call: TRBJ2-7
cdr3_length: 14
d_call: -
v_call: TRBV28
cdr3_aa: CASSLYEGAYEQYF
cdr3_nt: TGTGCCAGCAGTTTATATGAGGGAGCGTACGAGCAGTACTTC

clone_size: -
j_call: TRBJ2-1
cdr3_length: 15
d_call: TRBD2
v_call: TRBV5-1
cdr3_aa: CASSSGLAEYNEQFF
cdr3_nt: TGCGCCAGCAGCTCTGGACTAGCGGAATACAATGAGCAGTTCTTC

clone_size: -
j_call: TRBJ1-1
cdr3_length: 13
d_call: -
v_call: TRBV28
cdr3_aa: CAARGTPFGEAFF
cdr3_nt: TGTGCAGCCAGGGGCACCCCGTTCGGGGAAGCTTTCTTT

clone_size: -
j_call: TRBJ2-2
cdr3_length: 18
d_call: TRBD2
v_call: TRBV14
cdr3_aa: CASSPLDGREGNTGELFF
cdr3_nt: TGTGCCAGCAGCCCCCTGGACGGGCGGGAGGGGAACACCGGGGAGCTGTTTTTT

clone_size: -
j_call: TRBJ2-5
cdr3_length: 12
d_call: -
v_call: TRBV4-2
cdr3_aa: CASSQARETQYF
cdr3_nt: TGTGCCAGCAGCCAAGCACGAGAGACCCAGTACTTC

clone_size: once
j_call: TRBJ2-7
cdr3_length: 14
d_call: -
v_call: TRBV6-1
cdr3_aa: CASRPGRGMGEQYF
cdr3_nt: TGTGCCAGCAGGCCTGGTAGGGGGATGGGCGAGCAGTACTTC

clone_size: -
j_call: TRBJ2-1
cdr3_length: 17
d_call: TRBD2
v_call: TRBV7-9
cdr3_aa: CASSSPFDGGRGNEQFF
cdr3_nt: TGTGCCAGCAGCTCCCCGTTTGACGGTGGGAGGGGCAATGAGCAGTTCTTC

clone_size: -
j_call: TRBJ2-7
cdr3_length: 15
d_call: -
v_call: TRBV2
cdr3_aa: CASSERLNPAGKQYF
cdr3_nt: TGTGCCAGCAGTGAACGCCTCAATCCGGCCGGGAAGCAGTACTTC

clone_size: once
j_call: TRBJ2-7
cdr3_length: 19
d_call: -
v_call: TRBV19
cdr3_aa: CASSITRSTGTQSSYEQYF
cdr3_nt: TGTGCCAGTAGTATAACCCGTTCAACCGGGACGCAGAGCTCCTACGAGCAGTACTTC

clone_size: -
j_call: TRBJ2-7
cdr3_length: 17
d_call: -
v_call: TRBV29-1
cdr3_aa: CSVEEDTAGPNLYEQYF
cdr3_nt: TGCAGCGTTGAAGAAGATACGGCTGGACCCAACCTTTACGAGCAGTACTTC

clone_size: many
j_call: TRBJ2-6
cdr3_length: 20
d_call: -
v_call: TRBV4-1
cdr3_aa: CASSRSEWGGPSTGANVLTF
cdr3_nt: TGCGCCAGCAGTCGTTCTGAGTGGGGGGGCCCGTCCACTGGGGCCAACGTCCTGACTTTC

clone_size: -
j_call: TRBJ2-1
cdr3_length: 15
d_call: TRBD2
v_call: TRBV5-1
cdr3_aa: CASSPGTSGMNEQFF
cdr3_nt: TGCGCCAGCAGCCCCGGGACTAGCGGGATGAATGAGCAGTTCTTC

clone_size: -
j_call: TRBJ2-3
cdr3_length: 16
d_call: -
v_call: TRBV9
cdr3_aa: CASSVAAGPYTDTQYF
cdr3_nt: TGTGCCAGCAGCGTAGCGGCGGGCCCTTACACAGATACGCAGTATTTT

clone_size: -
j_call: TRBJ1-4
cdr3_length: 14
d_call: TRBD1
v_call: TRBV6-1
cdr3_aa: CASREGQGNEKLFF
cdr3_nt: TGTGCCAGCAGAGAGGGACAGGGGAATGAAAAACTGTTTTTT

clone_size: -
j_call: TRBJ2-7
cdr3_length: 12
d_call: -
v_call: TRBV6-5
cdr3_aa: CASGASSYEQYF
cdr3_nt: TGTGCCAGCGGGGCTAGCTCCTACGAGCAGTACTTC

clone_size: -
j_call: TRBJ2-1
cdr3_length: 14
d_call: TRBD1
v_call: TRBV5-1
cdr3_aa: CATGQGHSYNEQFF
cdr3_nt: TGCGCCACCGGACAGGGGCACTCCTACAATGAGCAGTTCTTC

clone_size: -
j_call: TRBJ2-3
cdr3_length: 15
d_call: TRBD2
v_call: TRBV6-4
cdr3_aa: CASSPSGTSTDTQYF
cdr3_nt: TGTGCCAGCAGCCCGAGCGGGACTAGCACAGATACGCAGTATTTT

clone_size: -
j_call: TRBJ2-2
cdr3_length: 16
d_call: TRBD2
v_call: TRBV6-5
cdr3_aa: CASSYSRLAATGELFF
cdr3_nt: TGTGCCAGCAGTTACTCGAGACTAGCGGCGACCGGGGAGCTGTTTTTT

clone_size: few
j_call: TRBJ2-3
cdr3_length: 14
d_call: TRBD2
v_call: TRBV11-2
cdr3_aa: CASSSGLVTDTQYF
cdr3_nt: TGTGCCAGCAGCTCAGGACTAGTCACAGATACGCAGTATTTT

clone_size: -
j_call: TRBJ1-2
cdr3_length: 15
d_call: TRBD1
v_call: TRBV5-6
cdr3_aa: CASSPADRENYGYTF
cdr3_nt: TGTGCCAGCAGCCCCGCCGACAGGGAGAACTATGGCTACACCTTC

clone_size: -
j_call: TRBJ2-7
cdr3_length: 16
d_call: -
v_call: TRBV27
cdr3_aa: CASSQGRTVSSYEQYF
cdr3_nt: TGTGCCAGCAGTCAGGGGCGGACTGTAAGCTCCTACGAGCAGTACTTC

clone_size: -
j_call: TRBJ2-5
cdr3_length: 14
d_call: -
v_call: TRBV5-1
cdr3_aa: CASSLGGGAETQYF
cdr3_nt: TGCGCCAGCAGTCTGGGAGGTGGGGCGGAGACCCAGTACTTC

clone_size: -
j_call: TRBJ2-1
cdr3_length: 11
d_call: -
v_call: TRBV28
cdr3_aa: CASSQYNEQFF
cdr3_nt: TGTGCCAGCAGCCAGTACAATGAGCAGTTCTTC

clone_size: -
j_call: TRBJ2-1
cdr3_length: 20
d_call: TRBD2
v_call: TRBV18
cdr3_aa: CASSNRPGLAEGGSYNEQFF
cdr3_nt: TGTGCCAGCTCAAACCGACCGGGACTAGCGGAGGGTGGGTCCTACAATGAGCAGTTCTTC

clone_size: many
j_call: TRBJ2-2
cdr3_length: 17
d_call: TRBD2
v_call: TRBV28
cdr3_aa: CASSLWRLAGGPGELFF
cdr3_nt: TGTGCCAGCAGTTTATGGCGTCTAGCGGGAGGTCCCGGGGAGCTGTTTTTT

clone_size: once
j_call: TRBJ1-2
cdr3_length: 15
d_call: -
v_call: TRBV27
cdr3_aa: CASSLSGQPNYGYTF
cdr3_nt: TGTGCCAGCAGTTTATCGGGACAACCGAACTATGGCTACACCTTC

clone_size: -
j_call: TRBJ2-1
cdr3_length: 14
d_call: -
v_call: TRBV11-1
cdr3_aa: CASSPRDDYNEQFF
cdr3_nt: TGTGCCAGCAGCCCTCGGGACGATTACAATGAGCAGTTCTTC

clone_size: -
j_call: TRBJ2-1
cdr3_length: 15
d_call: -
v_call: TRBV5-1
cdr3_aa: CASNRQTSSYNEQFF
cdr3_nt: TGCGCCAGCAACCGACAGACGAGCTCCTACAATGAGCAGTTCTTC

clone_size: -
j_call: TRBJ1-3
cdr3_length: 12
d_call: -
v_call: TRBV19
cdr3_aa: CATRPGIHTIYF
cdr3_nt: TGTGCCACGCGACCAGGAATACACACCATATATTTT

clone_size: -
j_call: TRBJ2-5
cdr3_length: 12
d_call: -
v_call: TRBV6-6
cdr3_aa: CASSFRGETQYF
cdr3_nt: TGTGCCAGCAGTTTTCGTGGCGAGACCCAGTACTTC

clone_size: -
j_call: TRBJ2-6
cdr3_length: 19
d_call: -
v_call: TRBV21-1
cdr3_aa: CASSYTPSGKFPGANVLTF
cdr3_nt: TGTGCCAGCAGTTATACCCCCAGCGGGAAATTCCCTGGGGCCAACGTCCTGACTTTC

clone_size: -
j_call: TRBJ2-1
cdr3_length: 13
d_call: -
v_call: TRBV6-1
cdr3_aa: CASSEWVAVTQFF
cdr3_nt: TGTGCCAGCAGTGAATGGGTAGCGGTTACGCAGTTCTTC

clone_size: few
j_call: TRBJ1-4
cdr3_length: 18
d_call: -
v_call: TRBV7-2
cdr3_aa: CASSLGAGPRLTNEKLFF
cdr3_nt: TGTGCCAGCAGCTTAGGTGCGGGCCCTAGGCTAACTAATGAAAAACTGTTTTTT

clone_size: -
j_call: TRBJ1-1
cdr3_length: 13
d_call: -
v_call: TRBV7-9
cdr3_aa: CASSLLSGTEAFF
cdr3_nt: TGTGCCAGCAGCTTACTTTCAGGGACTGAAGCTTTCTTT

clone_size: -
j_call: TRBJ2-3
cdr3_length: 10
d_call: -
v_call: TRBV7-9
cdr3_aa: CASLGDTQYF
cdr3_nt: TGTGCCAGCCTAGGAGATACGCAGTATTTT

clone_size: -
j_call: TRBJ1-5
cdr3_length: 13
d_call: -
v_call: TRBV5-1
cdr3_aa: CASSFVGDQPQHF
cdr3_nt: TGCGCCAGCAGCTTTGTTGGGGATCAGCCCCAGCATTTT

clone_size: -
j_call: TRBJ1-5
cdr3_length: 14
d_call: -
v_call: TRBV19
cdr3_aa: CASSPSDSHQPQHF
cdr3_nt: TGTGCCAGTAGTCCGTCGGACAGCCATCAGCCCCAGCATTTT

clone_size: -
j_call: TRBJ1-6
cdr3_length: 12
d_call: -
v_call: TRBV5-8
cdr3_aa: CASSHRNSPLHF
cdr3_nt: TGTGCCAGCAGTCACCGGAATTCACCCCTCCACTTT

clone_size: -
j_call: TRBJ2-2
cdr3_length: 13
d_call: -
v_call: TRBV10-3
cdr3_aa: CATGGPSTGELFF
cdr3_nt: TGTGCCACTGGCGGGCCATCCACCGGGGAGCTGTTTTTT

clone_size: -
j_call: TRBJ2-7
cdr3_length: 16
d_call: -
v_call: TRBV10-3
cdr3_aa: CAISDPGTGAPYEQYF
cdr3_nt: TGTGCCATCAGTGACCCTGGGACCGGCGCCCCCTACGAGCAGTACTTC

clone_size: -
j_call: TRBJ2-2
cdr3_length: 16
d_call: -
v_call: TRBV5-5
cdr3_aa: CASSFSLSRATGELFF
cdr3_nt: TGTGCCAGCAGCTTCTCCCTATCACGGGCCACCGGGGAGCTGTTTTTT

clone_size: few
j_call: TRBJ2-1
cdr3_length: 15
d_call: -
v_call: TRBV19
cdr3_aa: CASRPKQGSYNEQFF
cdr3_nt: TGTGCCAGTAGACCTAAACAGGGTTCCTACAATGAGCAGTTCTTC

clone_size: -
j_call: TRBJ2-5
cdr3_length: 15
d_call: -
v_call: TRBV5-1
cdr3_aa: CASSLAPLAPETQYF
cdr3_nt: TGCGCCAGCAGCTTGGCCCCTCTAGCGCCTGAGACCCAGTACTTC

clone_size: -
j_call: TRBJ1-2
cdr3_length: 16
d_call: -
v_call: TRBV28
cdr3_aa: CASRPRKGGSAHGYTF
cdr3_nt: TGTGCCAGCAGACCCAGGAAGGGAGGGAGTGCCCACGGCTACACCTTC

clone_size: -
j_call: TRBJ2-1
cdr3_length: 14
d_call: -
v_call: TRBV7-8
cdr3_aa: CASRFTGNVNEQFF
cdr3_nt: TGTGCCAGCAGATTCACAGGGAACGTCAATGAGCAGTTCTTC

clone_size: -
j_call: TRBJ1-3
cdr3_length: 16
d_call: -
v_call: TRBV5-1
cdr3_aa: CASSFAARETGNTIYF
cdr3_nt: TGCGCCAGCAGCTTTGCTGCCAGGGAAACCGGAAACACCATATATTTT

clone_size: -
j_call: TRBJ2-5
cdr3_length: 13
d_call: -
v_call: TRBV28
cdr3_aa: CASRWTAQETQYF
cdr3_nt: TGTGCCAGCAGATGGACAGCTCAAGAGACCCAGTACTTC

clone_size: -
j_call: TRBJ1-2
cdr3_length: 16
d_call: TRBD1
v_call: TRBV5-1
cdr3_aa: CASSLSPQGVTYGYTF
cdr3_nt: TGCGCCAGCAGCTTGTCTCCCCAGGGGGTCACCTATGGCTACACCTTC

clone_size: -
j_call: TRBJ2-3
cdr3_length: 15
d_call: TRBD2
v_call: TRBV2
cdr3_aa: CASSVELARTDTQYF
cdr3_nt: TGTGCCAGCAGTGTAGAACTAGCGCGCACAGATACGCAGTATTTT

clone_size: many
j_call: TRBJ2-7
cdr3_length: 13
d_call: TRBD2
v_call: TRBV18
cdr3_aa: CASSPGLADEQYF
cdr3_nt: TGTGCCAGCTCACCGGGACTAGCTGATGAGCAGTACTTC

clone_size: -
j_call: TRBJ1-4
cdr3_length: 14
d_call: -
v_call: TRBV28
cdr3_aa: CASSSRATNEKLFF
cdr3_nt: TGTGCCAGCAGTTCCCGGGCAACTAATGAAAAACTGTTTTTT

clone_size: -
j_call: TRBJ2-2
cdr3_length: 13
d_call: -
v_call: TRBV2
cdr3_aa: CASSVEGSGELFF
cdr3_nt: TGTGCCAGCAGTGTGGAGGGGAGTGGGGAGCTGTTTTTT

clone_size: -
j_call: TRBJ2-1
cdr3_length: 16
d_call: TRBD2
v_call: TRBV11-2
cdr3_aa: CASSPSPGRELDEQFF
cdr3_nt: TGTGCCAGCAGCCCCTCCCCTGGGCGGGAGCTCGATGAGCAGTTCTTC

clone_size: many
j_call: TRBJ2-3
cdr3_length: 15
d_call: -
v_call: TRBV6-6
cdr3_aa: CASSPLKGGTDTQYF
cdr3_nt: TGTGCCAGCAGTCCCCTTAAAGGGGGCACAGATACGCAGTATTTT

clone_size: -
j_call: TRBJ2-1
cdr3_length: 16
d_call: TRBD2
v_call: TRBV7-9
cdr3_aa: CASSPTSGRVYNEQFF
cdr3_nt: TGTGCCAGCAGCCCAACTAGCGGGAGGGTTTACAATGAGCAGTTCTTC

clone_size: -
j_call: TRBJ2-7
cdr3_length: 18
d_call: -
v_call: TRBV13
cdr3_aa: CASSIAVFGSFEVGEQYF
cdr3_nt: TGTGCCAGCAGCATTGCGGTCTTCGGCTCCTTCGAAGTGGGCGAGCAGTACTTC

clone_size: -
j_call: TRBJ2-7
cdr3_length: 13
d_call: -
v_call: TRBV9
cdr3_aa: CASSGIPRVEQYF
cdr3_nt: TGTGCCAGCAGCGGCATTCCCCGGGTCGAGCAGTACTTC